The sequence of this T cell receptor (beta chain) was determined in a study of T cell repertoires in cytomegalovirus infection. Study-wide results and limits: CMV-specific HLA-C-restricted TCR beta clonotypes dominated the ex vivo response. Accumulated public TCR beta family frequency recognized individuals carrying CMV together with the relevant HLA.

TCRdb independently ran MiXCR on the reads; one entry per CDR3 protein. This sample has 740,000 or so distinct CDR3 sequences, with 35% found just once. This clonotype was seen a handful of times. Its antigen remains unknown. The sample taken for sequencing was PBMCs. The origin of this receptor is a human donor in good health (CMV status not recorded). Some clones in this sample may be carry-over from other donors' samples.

The CDR3 protein is CASSYFGTPRSPYEQYF. CDR3 DNA sequence: TGTGCCAGCAGTTACTTCGGGACACCTCGGAGCCCCTACGAGCAGTACTTC. The V call is TRBV6-2 or TRBV6-3, the J call TRBJ2-7, with D possibly TRBD1 on 6 matching bases. V lost 1 base to trimming and J lost 2 bases, with 18 bases between them. This CDR3 comprises 17 residues. Germline lookup yields CDR1 MNHEY and CDR2 SVGEGT.